The rows below give T cell receptor beta chains drawn from one sample of a study of blood T cell repertoires in COVID-19. Method: immunoSEQ multiplex PCR; TCRdb's copy keeps in-frame clones and lacks some. The sample lists over 20,000 clones; around 89% were seen once. Input material: peripheral blood. These receptors were collected from a man in his 70s with active COVID-19. Both conserved end residues are part of each CDR3. Fields, in order: J gene, V gene, clone size, D gene, CDR3 DNA, CDR3 protein. D genes are given only for firm matches. Clone size is shown for a subset of rows, as once, few, many or a class of expanded clone.

>TRBJ2-1|TRBV27|.|TRBD1
TGTGCCAGCAGTTTCAGTGACAGGGGGCGCCGAAAGCAGTTCTTC
CASSFSDRGRRKQFF
>TRBJ1-3|TRBV11-3|.|TRBD1
TGTGCCAGCAGCCCCGACAGGGGAGGAAACACCATATATTTT
CASSPDRGGNTIYF
>TRBJ2-5|TRBV5-1|.|.
TGCGCCAGCAGCCCCACTCAGGGAGAGACCCAGTACTTC
CASSPTQGETQYF
>TRBJ2-1|TRBV30|.|TRBD2
TGTGCCTGGACGAACGCCGGGGGGAGCTCCTACAATGAGCAGTTCTTC
CAWTNAGGSSYNEQFF
>TRBJ1-2|TRBV7-9|.|TRBD1
TGTGCCAGCATCAACGACAGGGCTGGCTATGGCTACACCTTC
CASINDRAGYGYTF
>TRBJ2-1|TRBV7-6|.|.
TGTGCCAGCAGCTTAGTTGGGGGGGGCCTCTCCAATGAGCAGTTCTTC
CASSLVGGGLSNEQFF
>TRBJ1-4|TRBV4-1|.|.
TGCGCCAGCAGCCAAGCCCCCGTCCCTAGGGGGTCAACTAATGAAAAACTGTTTTTT
CASSQAPVPRGSTNEKLFF
>TRBJ2-1|TRBV7-8|.|.
TGTGCCAGCAGCTTAAGGGCCCAGGCCGACTTGAGGGATGAGCAGTTCTTC
CASSLRAQADLRDEQFF
>TRBJ1-2|TRBV5-8|.|.
TGTGCCAGCAGCTATGACAGTAACTATGGCTACACCTTC
CASSYDSNYGYTF
>TRBJ2-1|TRBV11-2|.|TRBD2
TGTGCCAGCAGCTTCCCCGCTAGCGGGAAGCAGTTCTTC
CASSFPASGKQFF
>TRBJ1-5|TRBV7-2|.|.
TGTGCCAGCAGCCCTCCGGGGGGACGGGTTGGCAATCAGCCCCAGCATTTT
CASSPPGGRVGNQPQHF
>TRBJ2-7|TRBV7-9|once|.
TGTGCCAGCAGCTCCAGTGGCCCTCGGAGGCAGTACTTC
CASSSSGPRRQYF
>TRBJ2-7|TRBV18|.|TRBD1
TGTGCCAGCTCGCCCGGGACAGCCTACGAGCAGTACTTC
CASSPGTAYEQYF
>TRBJ2-7|TRBV3-1/TRBV3-2|medium-sized|TRBD2
TGTGCCAGCAGCCTGGGAGCGGGAGAAGGCTACGAGCAGTACTTC
CASSLGAGEGYEQYF
>TRBJ2-5|TRBV3-1/TRBV3-2|.|TRBD2
TGTGCCAGCAGCCAAGAAGGAGGGGGACTAGCGGGGGTTAAGTACTTC
CASSQEGGGLAGVKYF
>TRBJ2-1|TRBV6-1|few|TRBD2
TGTGCCAGCAGTGAAACGGGACTAGCGGGCTACAATGAGCAGTTCTTC
CASSETGLAGYNEQFF
>TRBJ1-1|TRBV5-1|.|.
TGCGCCAGCAGCTTGGACAGCATGAACACTGAAGCTTTCTTT
CASSLDSMNTEAFF
>TRBJ1-1|TRBV18|.|.
TGTGCCAGTAGTCAATTAAGCGACACTGAAGCTTTCTTT
CASSQLSDTEAFF
>TRBJ2-7|TRBV5-1|once|TRBD1
TGCGCCAGCAGCTTGTATCCGGACAGGTCCAACGAGCAGTACTTC
CASSLYPDRSNEQYF
>TRBJ1-1|TRBV29-1|.|.
TGCAGCGTTGAAAGGGGTAGGGACACTGAAGCTTTCTTT
CSVERGRDTEAFF
>TRBJ2-2|TRBV10-2|.|TRBD1
TGCGCCAGCAGTGATCCCCGGCAGGGGACAGGGTGGACCGGGGAGCTGTTTTTT
CASSDPRQGTGWTGELFF
>TRBJ1-4|TRBV21-1|.|.
TGTGCCAGCAGCAAAAGACTTCCCCCCCGGGGTAATGAAAAACTGTTTTTT
CASSKRLPPRGNEKLFF
>TRBJ1-5|TRBV3-1/TRBV3-2|.|.
TGTGCCAGCAGCCAAGATGGCCACCCCCCGGGACTTGTCCTAAGGCTTTATAGCAATCAGCCCCAGCATTTT
CASSQDGHPPGLVLRLYSNQPQHF
>TRBJ1-3|TRBV5-1|.|.
TGCGCCAGCAGATACGACGACAGTACGTTAGGAAACACCATATATTTT
CASRYDDSTLGNTIYF
>TRBJ2-3|TRBV5-5|.|TRBD2
TGTGCCAGCAGCTTGGCCGGTAGGGCTAGCGGGAGGATGGATACGCAGTATTTT
CASSLAGRASGRMDTQYF
>TRBJ2-5|TRBV6-5|.|.
TGTGCCACCCCACTACCTAGGGGGACAGAGACCCAGTACTTC
CATPLPRGTETQYF
>TRBJ2-2|TRBV3-1/TRBV3-2|.|TRBD2
TGTGCCAGCAGCCAAGATCTAGCGGGAGTAGGCACCGGGGAGCTGTTTTTT
CASSQDLAGVGTGELFF
>TRBJ2-2|TRBV11-3|.|.
TGTGCCAGCAGCTTAAACGTAGTTGGGGAGCTGTTTTTT
CASSLNVVGELFF
>TRBJ2-1|TRBV11-3|few|TRBD2
TGTGCCAGCAGCTTCGCGGGAGGGTCCTACAATGAGCAGTTCTTC
CASSFAGGSYNEQFF
>TRBJ2-1|TRBV6-4|.|.
TGTGCCAGCAGTGTCTCTAGCTTCTTCGTCGCGGAGCAGTTCTTC
CASSVSSFFVAEQFF
>TRBJ2-7|TRBV20-1|.|.
TGCAGTGCCAGGCAGTACTACGAGCAGTACTTC
CSARQYYEQYF
>TRBJ1-4|TRBV4-1|.|.
TGCGCCAGCAGCCAAGAAAGGGCGCCAGGGAGGGGTGCAACTAATGAAAAACTGTTTTTT
CASSQERAPGRGATNEKLFF
>TRBJ2-6|TRBV14|.|.
TGTGCCAGCAGCCAAGGAGCCTCCCTACTAGCCTCTGGGGCCAACGTCCTGACTTTC
CASSQGASLLASGANVLTF
>TRBJ2-5|TRBV5-8|.|TRBD1
TGTGCCAGCAGCTGGACAGGGGGCGGAGAGACCCAGTACTTC
CASSWTGGGETQYF
>TRBJ2-7|TRBV10-2|.|.
TGCGCCAGCAGTGAGTCGGGGGGTGCAGGCTACGAGCAGTACTTC
CASSESGGAGYEQYF
>TRBJ1-1|TRBV4-1|.|TRBD1
TGCGCCAGCAGCCTTTATCGACCGGGACAGGGGGCCAAGAACACTGAAGCTTTCTTT
CASSLYRPGQGAKNTEAFF
>TRBJ1-1|TRBV19|.|.
TGTGCCAGTAGTAGATGGGCCGATAACACTGAAGCTTTCTTT
CASSRWADNTEAFF
>TRBJ1-2|TRBV11-2|.|.
TGTGCCAGTTCTTCCACGCGGACTAACTATGGCTACACCTTC
CASSSTRTNYGYTF
>TRBJ2-1|TRBV6-6|once|.
TGTGCCAGCAAGGTAGCGGAATCCTACAATGAGCAGTTCTTC
CASKVAESYNEQFF
>TRBJ2-1|TRBV9|.|.
TGTGCCAGCAGCGTAGTCCCAGGAGGGGCGCCCTCCTACAATGAGCAGTTCTTC
CASSVVPGGAPSYNEQFF